This entry concerns a single TCR beta chain. RNA in amounts of roughly 0.45 to 1 ug was reverse transcribed with random hexamers. TCRdb processed the immunoSEQ multiplex PCR reads anew with MiXCR; each CDR3 protein has one entry. The table lists about 150,000 distinct CDR3 sequences, around 95% of them singletons, with roughly 0.15% in the top ten. This record comes from a study of CD8 T cells in Susac syndrome. Germline loops: CDR1 LNHNV, CDR2 YYDKDF (reference sequence). Trimming removed 0 bases at V and 0 bases at J, with 13 bases between. The CDR3 consists of 17 residues. This TCR came from a human donor with multiple sclerosis. Sequencing input: CD8+ T cells from PBMCs. The J gene is TRBJ2-3, the V gene TRBV15; D gene ambiguous. DNA for the CDR3: TGTGCCACCAGCAGAGATGGGATCTTGATGAGCACAGATACGCAGTATTTT. Translated, it gives CATSRDGILMSTDTQYF.